The clone carrying this T cell receptor beta chain was seen many times. Its antigen is not identified. The V end lost 6 bases, the J end lost 7 bases, and 21 bases lay between the germline ends. This CDR3 has 15 residues. Germline V gene lookup returns CDR1 SNHLY and CDR2 FYNNEI. These data come from a study of T cells after yellow fever vaccination. Whole-study findings and limits: Weaker in magnitude, the secondary response showed a faster peak on day 5 versus 15. Clones that expanded after primary vaccination mostly reappeared after the booster (96% CD4, about 91% CD8). Contamination by abundant bulk-population clonotypes could be present in FACS-sorted repertoires.

The TCR cDNA carried a universal primer site and UMIs from 5'RACE template switching. Each CDR3 protein is one row after TCRdb ran MiXCR on the 5' RACE reads. Here the sample spans hundreds of thousands of distinct CDR3 sequences, about 17% being singletons. Sample: PBMCs, taken before the yellow fever booster vaccination. This receptor was identified in a man aged 18 to 35 who received the YFV17D yellow fever vaccine. J is TRBJ1-2 and V is TRBV2; no clear D. DNA for the CDR3: TGTGCCAGCAGCCCCAAAACATATCATTCCCTTGGCTACACCTTC. Protein product: CASSPKTYHSLGYTF.